This T cell receptor beta chain was profiled in a study of T-cell memory formation after mild COVID-19. TCR alpha and TCR beta cDNA libraries with sample barcodes and UMIs came from 5'RACE using constant-segment primers. One entry per CDR3 protein results from TCRdb running MiXCR on the 5' RACE reads. Of 550,000 to 600,000 distinct CDR3 sequences in the sample, around 16% were seen once. Whole-study findings and limits: Shrinking CD4+ clones resided mostly in CM and EM, and CD8+ ones in EMRA. Some clones that responded turned up in pre-infection memory, which suggests that cross-reactive memory joined in. The authors did not confirm SARS-CoV-2 specificity of second-wave clones peaking day 37.

This clonotype has a handful of counts. No antigen is known for it. Germline CDR1 is KGHDR and CDR2 is SFDVKD. Trimming pared 2 bases from V and 2 bases from J, leaving 15 bases between. The CDR3 loop spans 16 amino acids. This sequence joins TRBV24-1 and TRBJ2-7; no clear D gene. The sequence came from an adult woman who had mild COVID-19 (a few samples of this study predate the infection). Cell type and time point are not known. What was sequenced was PBMCs or a T cell subset sorted from them (not recorded which). CDR3 DNA sequence: TGTGCCACCAGTGATTCCTCTGGCGATCCCCCCTACGAGCAGTACTTC. As protein: CATSDSSGDPPYEQYF.